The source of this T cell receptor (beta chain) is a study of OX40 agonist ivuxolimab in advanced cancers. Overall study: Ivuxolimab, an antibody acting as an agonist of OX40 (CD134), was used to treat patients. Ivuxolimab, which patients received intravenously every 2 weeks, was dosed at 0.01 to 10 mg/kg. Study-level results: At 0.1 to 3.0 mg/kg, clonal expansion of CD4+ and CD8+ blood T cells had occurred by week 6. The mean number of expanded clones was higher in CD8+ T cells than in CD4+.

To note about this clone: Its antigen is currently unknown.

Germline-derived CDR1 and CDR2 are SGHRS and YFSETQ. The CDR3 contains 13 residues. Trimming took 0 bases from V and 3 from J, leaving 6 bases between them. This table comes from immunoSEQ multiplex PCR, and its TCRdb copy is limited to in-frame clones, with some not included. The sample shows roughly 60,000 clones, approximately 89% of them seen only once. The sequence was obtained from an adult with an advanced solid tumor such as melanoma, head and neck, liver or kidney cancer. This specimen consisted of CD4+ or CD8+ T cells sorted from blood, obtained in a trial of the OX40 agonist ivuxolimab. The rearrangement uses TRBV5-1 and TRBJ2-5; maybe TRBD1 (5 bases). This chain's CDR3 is CASSLGREETQYF. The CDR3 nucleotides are TGCGCCAGCAGCTTGGGCAGGGAAGAGACCCAGTACTTC.